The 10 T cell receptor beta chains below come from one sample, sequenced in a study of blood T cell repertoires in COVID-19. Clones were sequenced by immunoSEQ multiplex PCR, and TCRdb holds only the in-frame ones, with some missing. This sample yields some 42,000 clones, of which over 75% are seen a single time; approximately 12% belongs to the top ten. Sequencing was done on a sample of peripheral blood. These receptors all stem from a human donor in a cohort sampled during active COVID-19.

CDR3: CASSVTSGVLEQFF. The CDR3 region has the DNA TGCGCCAGCAGCGTTACTAGCGGGGTCCTTGAGCAGTTCTTC. The chain uses TRBV5-1 and TRBJ2-1; 10 bases match TRBD2. Germline lookup yields CDR1 SGHRS and CDR2 YFSETQ. The CDR3 extends over 14 amino acids. The V gene end was trimmed by 4 bases and the J gene end by 9 bases; junction bases not matched to a gene: 7.

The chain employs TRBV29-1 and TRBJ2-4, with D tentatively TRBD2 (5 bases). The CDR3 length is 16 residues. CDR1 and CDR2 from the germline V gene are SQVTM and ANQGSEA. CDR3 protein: CSVSPQFGEAKNIQYF. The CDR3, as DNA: TGCAGTGTCAGCCCCCAGTTTGGGGAGGCCAAAAACATTCAGTACTTC.

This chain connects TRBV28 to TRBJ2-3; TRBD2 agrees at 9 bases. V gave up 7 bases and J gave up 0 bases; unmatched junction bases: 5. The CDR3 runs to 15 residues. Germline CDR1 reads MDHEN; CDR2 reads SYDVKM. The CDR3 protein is CASTPSGASTDTQYF. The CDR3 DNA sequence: TGTGCCAGCACCCCTAGCGGGGCTAGCACAGATACGCAGTATTTT.

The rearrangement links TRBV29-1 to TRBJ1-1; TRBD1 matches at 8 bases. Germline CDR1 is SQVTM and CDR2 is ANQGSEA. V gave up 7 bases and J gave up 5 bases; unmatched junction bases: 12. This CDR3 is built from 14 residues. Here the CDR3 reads CSAQGQAGRTEAFF. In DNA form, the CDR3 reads TGCAGCGCGCAGGGACAGGCGGGAAGGACTGAAGCTTTCTTT.

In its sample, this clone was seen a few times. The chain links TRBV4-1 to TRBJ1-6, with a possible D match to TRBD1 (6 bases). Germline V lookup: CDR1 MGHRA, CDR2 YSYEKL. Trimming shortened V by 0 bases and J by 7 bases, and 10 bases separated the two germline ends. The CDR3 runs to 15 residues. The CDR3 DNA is TGCGCCAGCAGCCAAGACCCTACAGGGAATTCACCCCTCCACTTT. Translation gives CASSQDPTGNSPLHF.

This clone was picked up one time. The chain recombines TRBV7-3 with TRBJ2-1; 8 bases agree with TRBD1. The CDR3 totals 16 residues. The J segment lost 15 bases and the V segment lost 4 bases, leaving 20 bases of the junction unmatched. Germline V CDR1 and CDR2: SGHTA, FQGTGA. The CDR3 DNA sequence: TGTGCCAGCAGCTCAAACGCAAGACCGTCGGGACAGGCCCCGTTCTTC. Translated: CASSSNARPSGQAPFF.

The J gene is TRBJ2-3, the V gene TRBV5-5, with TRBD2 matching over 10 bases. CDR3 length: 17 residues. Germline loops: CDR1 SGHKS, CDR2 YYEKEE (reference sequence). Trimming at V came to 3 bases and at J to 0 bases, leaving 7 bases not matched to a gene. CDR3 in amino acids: CASSSGIAGGSTDTQYF. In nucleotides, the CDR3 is TGTGCCAGCAGCTCAGGAATAGCGGGGGGAAGCACAGATACGCAGTATTTT.

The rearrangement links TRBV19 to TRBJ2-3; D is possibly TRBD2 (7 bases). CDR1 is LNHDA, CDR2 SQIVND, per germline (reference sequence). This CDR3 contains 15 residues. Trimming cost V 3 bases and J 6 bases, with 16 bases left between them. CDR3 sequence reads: CASSMVGGGVDTQYF. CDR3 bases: TGTGCCAGTAGTATGGTGGGCGGGGGCGTGGATACGCAGTATTTT.

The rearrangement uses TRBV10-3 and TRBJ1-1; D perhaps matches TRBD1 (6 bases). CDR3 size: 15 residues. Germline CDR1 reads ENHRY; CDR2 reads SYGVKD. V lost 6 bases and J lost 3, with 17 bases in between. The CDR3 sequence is CAIRGVTGSDTEAFF. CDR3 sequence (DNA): TGTGCCATCAGGGGGGTTACAGGGTCGGACACTGAAGCTTTCTTT.

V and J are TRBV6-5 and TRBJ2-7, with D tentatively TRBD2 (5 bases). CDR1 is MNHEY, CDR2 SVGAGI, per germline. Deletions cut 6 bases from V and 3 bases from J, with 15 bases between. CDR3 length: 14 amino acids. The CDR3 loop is CASSLFWRNYEQYF. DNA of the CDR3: TGTGCCAGCAGCCTCTTTTGGAGGAACTACGAGCAGTACTTC.